The 10 T cell receptor beta chains in this list originate from one sample, sequenced in a study of human T cells and chemical hapten exposure. Each CDR3 protein gets one entry after TCRdb re-called the 5' RACE reads with MiXCR. The sample comprises approximately 150,000 distinct CDR3 sequences, approximately 4% of which are singletons, and over 1.1% rests with the top ten. It was unfractionated whole blood from which total RNA was extracted. Every receptor here comes from a female donor in good health.

The V call is TRBV6-5, the J call TRBJ1-1; TRBD1 is a possible D gene (5 bases). V lost 1 base and J 1 base, leaving 10 bases between the germline ends. The CDR3 contains 15 residues. Germline V gives CDR1 MNHEY, CDR2 SVGAGI. CDR3 sequence (DNA): TGTGCCAGCAGTTACTTGGTCGGGGGGAACACTGAAGCTTTCTTT. It is translated as CASSYLVGGNTEAFF.

This clonotype was counted at least ten times. This rearrangement joins TRBV29-1 to TRBJ2-7; 8 bases fit TRBD1. The CDR3 loop spans 12 amino acids. The V and J ends lost 1 base and 6 bases, in that order; junction bases with no gene match: 2. The germline V gene has CDR1 SQVTM and CDR2 ANQGSEA. The CDR3 region has the DNA TGCAGCGTTGAAGGGACAGGGATCGAGCAGTACTTC. As protein: CSVEGTGIEQYF.

This chain uses TRBV2 with TRBJ2-2; 9 bases are shared with TRBD2. The germline gives CDR1 SNHLY, CDR2 FYNNEI. V lost 8 bases to trimming and J lost 5 bases; unmatched junction nucleotides: 9. This CDR3 region has 15 residues. The CDR3 coding sequence is TGTGCCAGCGCCCAAGAGACTAGCGGAACCGGGGAGCTGTTTTTT. This sequence encodes CASAQETSGTGELFF.

The sample holds many counts of this clonotype. The chain recombines TRBV12-3 or TRBV12-4 with TRBJ1-1, with 7 nucleotides matching TRBD1. The J segment lost 1 base and the V segment lost 6 bases, leaving 8 bases of the junction unmatched. This CDR3 has 15 amino acids. CDR3 nucleotides: TGTGCCAGCAGCCCGACAGGGCTGGGGAACACTGAAGCTTTCTTT. Translation: CASSPTGLGNTEAFF.

This clonotype was counted many times. The chain joins TRBV6-1 to TRBJ2-5, with a possible D match to TRBD1 (6 bases). Deletions cut 4 bases from V and 3 bases from J, with 15 bases between. CDR1 and CDR2 (germline): MNHNS, SASEGT. The CDR3 is made up of 15 amino acids. The CDR3 is CASSVNRDTEETQYF. In DNA, the CDR3 is TGTGCCAGCAGTGTAAACCGGGACACCGAAGAGACCCAGTACTTC.

In nucleotides, the CDR3 is TGCGCCAGCAGCCAAGATGACGGTACCGCAAAACTGTTTTTT. Encoded protein: CASSQDDGTAKLFF. This rearrangement joins TRBV4-3 to TRBJ1-4; no clear D gene. Germline V gene data show CDR1 as LGHNA and CDR2 as YSLEER. V lost 0 bases to trimming and J lost 10 bases, with 12 bases between them. The CDR3 length is 14 residues.

In this sample, this clonotype turned up many times. This chain links TRBV7-8 with TRBJ1-4, with a possible D match to TRBD1 (5 bases). Germline CDR1 SGHVS, CDR2 FQNEAQ. The CDR3 has 17 residues. With 2 bases removed from V and 7 bases from J, the gap between germline ends came to 20 bases. The CDR3 nucleotides read TGTGCCAGCAGCTTACTGGACACGAGATTAAGTAGTGAAAAACTGTTTTTT. Its translation is CASSLLDTRLSSEKLFF.

This clonotype occurred many times. The V call is TRBV5-6, the J call TRBJ1-1, with D possibly TRBD1 on 6 matching bases. This CDR3 has 13 residues. The germline V gene encodes CDR1 SGHDT and CDR2 YYEEEE. V dropped 0 bases and J dropped 4 bases, with 7 bases sitting between them. In DNA form, the CDR3 reads TGTGCCAGCAGCTTGGAGGACAGCACTGAAGCTTTCTTT. Residues: CASSLEDSTEAFF. The complete variable domain, with remaining parts taken from reference TRBV5-6 and TRBJ1-1, reads DAGVTQSPTHLIKTRGQQVTLRCSPKSGHDTVSWYQQALGQGPQFIFQYYEEEERQRGNFPDRFSGHQFPNYSSELNVNALLLGDSALYLCASSLEDSTEAFFGQGTRLTVV.

This clonotype has at least ten counts. The chain carries TRBV5-4 and TRBJ2-2; 8 nucleotides match TRBD1. The CDR3 loop spans 15 amino acids. V lost 4 bases and J lost 4; bases outside the gene matches: 6. Germline values: CDR1 SGHNT, CDR2 YYREEE (reference sequence). CDR3 sequence: CASSRQGIPTGELFF. For the CDR3, the DNA is TGTGCCAGCAGCCGACAGGGGATCCCCACCGGGGAGCTGTTTTTT.

This clonotype occurred many times. This chain connects TRBV18 to TRBJ1-1; D is uncertain. The V and J ends lost 3 bases and 4 bases respectively, with 3 bases between them. This CDR3 is built from 11 residues. Germline V gene data show CDR1 as KGHSH and CDR2 as LQKENI. The CDR3 loop reads CASSPATEAFF. The CDR3, as DNA: TGTGCCAGCTCACCGGCCACTGAAGCTTTCTTT.